This T cell receptor (beta chain) emerged from a study of cytomegalovirus exposure and HLA in healthy donors. This CDR3 is 15 amino acids long. The germline V gene encodes CDR1 MGHDK and CDR2 SYGVNS. V was clipped by 3 bases and J by 2 bases; unmatched bases: 4. Primers: 60 Vbeta forward and 13 Jbeta reverse. Measured with immunoSEQ multiplex PCR; TCRdb has only the in-frame clones, and not every one. The data show fewer than 200,000 clones, roughly four fifths seen once. This receptor was identified in a girl aged 2 to 10 in good health and CMV-seropositive. Material: PBMCs. The chain carries TRBV25-1 and TRBJ1-5; 7 positions match TRBD1. The CDR3 loop reads CASSETTGGNQPQHF. CDR3 coding DNA: TGTGCCAGCAGTGAGACAACAGGGGGCAATCAGCCCCAGCATTTT. Based on the CDR3 plus reference TRBV25-1 and TRBJ1-5, the full variable domain is EADIYQTPRYLVIGTGKKITLECSQTMGHDKMYWYQQDPGMELHLIHYSYGVNSTEKGDLSSESTVSRIRTEHFPLTLESARPSHTSQYLCASSETTGGNQPQHFGDGTRLSIL.